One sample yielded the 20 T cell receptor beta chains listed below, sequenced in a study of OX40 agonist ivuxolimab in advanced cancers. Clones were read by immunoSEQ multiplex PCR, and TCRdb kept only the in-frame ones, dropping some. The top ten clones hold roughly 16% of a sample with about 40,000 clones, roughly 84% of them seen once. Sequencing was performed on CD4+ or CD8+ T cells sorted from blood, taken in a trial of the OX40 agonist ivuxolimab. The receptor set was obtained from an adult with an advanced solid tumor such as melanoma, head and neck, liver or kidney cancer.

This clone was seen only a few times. CDR3 in amino acids: CSVTGEAFF. Written as DNA, the CDR3 is TGCAGCGTAACAGGTGAAGCTTTCTTT. This rearrangement joins TRBV29-1 to TRBJ1-1; possible D gene TRBD1, 5 bases. The CDR3 loop spans 9 amino acids. The germline gives CDR1 SQVTM, CDR2 ANQGSEA. Trimming pared 6 bases from V and 7 bases from J, leaving 6 bases between.

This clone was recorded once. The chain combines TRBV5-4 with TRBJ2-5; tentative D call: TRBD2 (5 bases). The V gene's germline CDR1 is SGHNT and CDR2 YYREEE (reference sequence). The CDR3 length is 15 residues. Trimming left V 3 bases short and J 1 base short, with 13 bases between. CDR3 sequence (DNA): TGTGCCAGCAGCTACGCCCCAGGACTCCAAGAGACCCAGTACTTC. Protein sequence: CASSYAPGLQETQYF.

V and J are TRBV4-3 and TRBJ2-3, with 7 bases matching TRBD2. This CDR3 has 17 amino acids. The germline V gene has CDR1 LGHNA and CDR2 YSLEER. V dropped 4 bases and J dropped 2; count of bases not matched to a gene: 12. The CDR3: CASSRDPTSSITDTQYF. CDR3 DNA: TGCGCCAGCAGCCGGGACCCGACTAGCTCTATCACAGATACGCAGTATTTT.

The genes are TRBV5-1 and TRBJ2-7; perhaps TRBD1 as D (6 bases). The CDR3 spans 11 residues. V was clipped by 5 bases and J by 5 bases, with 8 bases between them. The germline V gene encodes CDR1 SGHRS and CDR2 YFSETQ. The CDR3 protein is CASRHRDEQYF. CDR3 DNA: TGCGCCAGCAGACACAGGGACGAGCAGTACTTC.

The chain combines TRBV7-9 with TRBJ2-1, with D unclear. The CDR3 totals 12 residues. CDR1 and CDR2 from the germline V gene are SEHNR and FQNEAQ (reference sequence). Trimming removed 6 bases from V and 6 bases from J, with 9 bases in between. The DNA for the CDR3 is TGTGCCAGCAGTTCCGGAACCAATGAGCAGTTCTTC. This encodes CASSSGTNEQFF.

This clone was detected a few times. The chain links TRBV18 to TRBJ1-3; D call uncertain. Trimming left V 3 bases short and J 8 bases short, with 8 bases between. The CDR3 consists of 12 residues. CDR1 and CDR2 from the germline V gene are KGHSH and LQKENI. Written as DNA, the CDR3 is TGTGCCAGCTCACCCCACGGAGACACCATATATTTT. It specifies CASSPHGDTIYF. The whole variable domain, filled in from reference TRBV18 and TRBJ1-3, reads NAGVMQNPRHLVRRRGQEARLRCSPMKGHSHVYWYRQLPEEGLKFMVYLQKENIIDESGMPKERFSAEFPKEGPSILRIQQVVRGDSAAYFCASSPHGDTIYFGEGSWLTVV.

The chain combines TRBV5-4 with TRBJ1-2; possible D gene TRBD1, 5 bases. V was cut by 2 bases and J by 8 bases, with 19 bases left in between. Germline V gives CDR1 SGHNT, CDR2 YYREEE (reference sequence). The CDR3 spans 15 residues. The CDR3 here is CASSFGSGWLEGYTF. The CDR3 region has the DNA TGTGCCAGCAGCTTTGGGTCAGGGTGGTTAGAAGGCTACACCTTC.

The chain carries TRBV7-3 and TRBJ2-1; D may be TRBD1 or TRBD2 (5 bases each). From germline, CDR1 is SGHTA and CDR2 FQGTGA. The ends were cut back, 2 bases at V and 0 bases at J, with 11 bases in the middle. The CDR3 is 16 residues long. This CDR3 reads CASSLQGRGSYNEQFF. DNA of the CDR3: TGTGCCAGCAGCTTACAGGGCCGGGGCTCCTACAATGAGCAGTTCTTC.

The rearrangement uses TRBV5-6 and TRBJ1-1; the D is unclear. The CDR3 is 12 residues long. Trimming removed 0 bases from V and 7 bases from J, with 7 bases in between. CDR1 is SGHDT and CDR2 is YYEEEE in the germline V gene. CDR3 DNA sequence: TGTGCCAGCAGCTTGGCGGCAGTTGAAGCTTTCTTT. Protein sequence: CASSLAAVEAFF.

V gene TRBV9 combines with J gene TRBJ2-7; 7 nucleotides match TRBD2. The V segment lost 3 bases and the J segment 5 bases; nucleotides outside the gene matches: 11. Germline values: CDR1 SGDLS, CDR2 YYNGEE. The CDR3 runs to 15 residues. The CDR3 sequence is CASSAPGTNLNEQYF. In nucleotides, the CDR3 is TGTGCCAGCAGCGCTCCCGGGACTAATCTTAACGAGCAGTACTTC.

The CDR3 here is CASSWGGLQPQHF. CDR3 coding DNA: TGTGCCAGCAGTTGGGGGGGCCTACAGCCCCAGCATTTT. The chain joins TRBV27 to TRBJ1-5; TRBD1 is a possible D gene (6 bases). Germline V gene sequence: CDR1 MNHEY, CDR2 SMNVEV (reference sequence). Trimming left V 4 bases short and J 7 bases short, with 11 bases between. CDR3 length: 13 residues.

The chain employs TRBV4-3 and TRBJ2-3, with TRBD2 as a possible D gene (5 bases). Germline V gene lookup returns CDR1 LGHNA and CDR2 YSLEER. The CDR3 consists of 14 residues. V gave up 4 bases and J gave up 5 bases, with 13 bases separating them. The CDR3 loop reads CASSPGGPGDTQYF. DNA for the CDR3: TGCGCCAGCAGCCCTGGCGGGCCAGGAGATACGCAGTATTTT.

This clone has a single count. CDR3 protein: CAWSVLGWGTDTQYF. CDR3 nucleotides: TGTGCCTGGAGTGTATTGGGCTGGGGGACAGATACGCAGTATTTT. The chain recombines TRBV30 with TRBJ2-3; the D call may be TRBD1 or TRBD2 (5 bases each). Germline loops: CDR1 GTSNPN, CDR2 SVGIG (reference sequence). This CDR3 region has 15 residues. V was pared by 0 bases and J by 3 bases, with 13 bases between.

In DNA form, the CDR3 reads TGTGCCAGCTATCCCAAGGCCCCCTACACGCCCACAGATACGCAGTATTTT. Residues: CASYPKAPYTPTDTQYF. The gene calls are TRBV7-6 and TRBJ2-3, with D hard to call. The CDR3 length is 17 residues. Germline-derived CDR1 and CDR2 are SGHVS and FNYEAQ. V dropped 8 bases and J dropped 2 bases, with 23 bases sitting between them.

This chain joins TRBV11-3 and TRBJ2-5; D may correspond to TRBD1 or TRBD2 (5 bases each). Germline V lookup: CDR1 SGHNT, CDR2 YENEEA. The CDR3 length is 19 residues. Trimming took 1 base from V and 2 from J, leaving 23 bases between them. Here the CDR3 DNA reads TGTGCCAGCAGCTTAGCAGACCCCGACACCGGGACCATACAAGAGACCCAGTACTTC. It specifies CASSLADPDTGTIQETQYF.

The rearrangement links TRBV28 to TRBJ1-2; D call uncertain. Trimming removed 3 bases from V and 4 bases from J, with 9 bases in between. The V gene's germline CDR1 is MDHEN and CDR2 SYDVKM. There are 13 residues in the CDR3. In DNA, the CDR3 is TGTGCCAGCAGTTTCGGGCAGGTCTATGGCTACACCTTC. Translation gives CASSFGQVYGYTF.

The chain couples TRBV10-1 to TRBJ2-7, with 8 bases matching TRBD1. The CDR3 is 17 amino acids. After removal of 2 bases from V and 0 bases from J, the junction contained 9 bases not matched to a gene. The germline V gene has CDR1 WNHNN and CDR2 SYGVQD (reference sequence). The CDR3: CASSERGTGGYSYEQYF. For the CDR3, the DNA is TGCGCCAGCAGTGAGCGAGGAACAGGGGGTTACTCCTACGAGCAGTACTTC.

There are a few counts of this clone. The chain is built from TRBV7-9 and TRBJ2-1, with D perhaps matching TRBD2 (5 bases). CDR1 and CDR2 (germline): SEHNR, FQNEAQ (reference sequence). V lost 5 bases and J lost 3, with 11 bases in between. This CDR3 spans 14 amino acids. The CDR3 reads CASSPNRDYNEQFF. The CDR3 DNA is TGTGCCAGCAGCCCGAACCGGGACTACAATGAGCAGTTCTTC. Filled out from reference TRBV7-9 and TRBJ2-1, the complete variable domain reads DTGVSQNPRHKITKRGQNVTFRCDPISEHNRLYWYRQTLGQGPEFLTYFQNEAQLEKSRLLSDRFSAERPKGSFSTLEIQRTEQGDSAMYLCASSPNRDYNEQFFGPGTRLTVL.

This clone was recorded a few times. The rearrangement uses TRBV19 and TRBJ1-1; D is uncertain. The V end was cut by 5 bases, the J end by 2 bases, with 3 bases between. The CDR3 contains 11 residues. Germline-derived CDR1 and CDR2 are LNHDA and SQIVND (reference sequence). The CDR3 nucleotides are TGTGCCAGTAGTCTAAACACTGAAGCTTTCTTT. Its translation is CASSLNTEAFF.

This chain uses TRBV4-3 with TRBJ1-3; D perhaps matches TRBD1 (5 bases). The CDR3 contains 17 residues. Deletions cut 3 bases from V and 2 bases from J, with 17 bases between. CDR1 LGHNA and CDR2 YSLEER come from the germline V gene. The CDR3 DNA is TGCGCCAGCAGCCATCCCATGACACAGGCCACTGGAAACACCATATATTTT. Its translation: CASSHPMTQATGNTIYF.